This T cell receptor beta chain was sequenced in a study of beta chain features in type 1 diabetes. Investigators reverse transcribed all isolated RNA, so they sequenced expressed TCRB transcripts. Sequenced by immunoSEQ multiplex PCR; TCRdb stores in-frame clones only, minus some. The sample comprises about 900,000 clones, around a sixth of which are singletons, and 0.02% to 0.025% rests with the top ten. Researchers reported sorting CD4+ naive, central memory, regulatory and stem cell-like memory cells via CD45RO/CCR7/CD25/CD127/CD95/CD27. This TCR was sampled from a woman aged 18-29 years in good health. The specimen was naive CD4+ T cells from blood.

The CDR3, as DNA: TGTGCCAGCAGTCCACATCCGTCAGGTCTCTATGGCTACACCTTC. Protein: CASSPHPSGLYGYTF. The V and J genes are TRBV27 and TRBJ1-2; D ambiguous. Trimming removed 5 bases at V and 4 bases at J, with 17 bases between. Germline V gives CDR1 MNHEY, CDR2 SMNVEV (reference sequence). The CDR3 runs to 15 residues.